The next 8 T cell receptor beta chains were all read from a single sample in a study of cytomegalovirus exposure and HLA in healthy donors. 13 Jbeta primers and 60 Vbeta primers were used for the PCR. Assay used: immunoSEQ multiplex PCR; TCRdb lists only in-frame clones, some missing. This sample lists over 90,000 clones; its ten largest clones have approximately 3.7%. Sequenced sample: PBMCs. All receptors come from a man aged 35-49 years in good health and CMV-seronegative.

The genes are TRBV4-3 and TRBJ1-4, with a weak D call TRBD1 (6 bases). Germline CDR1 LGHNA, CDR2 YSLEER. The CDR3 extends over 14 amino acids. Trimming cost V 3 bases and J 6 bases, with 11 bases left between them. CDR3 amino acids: CASSQGASDEKLFF. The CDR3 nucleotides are TGCGCCAGCAGCCAGGGGGCATCCGATGAAAAACTGTTTTTT.

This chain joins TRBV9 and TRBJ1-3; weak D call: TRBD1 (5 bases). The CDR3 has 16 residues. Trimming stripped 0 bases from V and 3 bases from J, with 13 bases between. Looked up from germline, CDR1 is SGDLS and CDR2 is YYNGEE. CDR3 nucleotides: TGTGCCAGCAGCGTAGGTCAGGGAATAGGTGGAAACACCATATATTTT. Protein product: CASSVGQGIGGNTIYF. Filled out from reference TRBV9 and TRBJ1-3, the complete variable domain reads DSGVTQTPKHLITATGQRVTLRCSPRSGDLSVYWYQQSLDQGLQFLIQYYNGEERAKGNILERFSAQQFPDLHSELNLSSLELGDSALYFCASSVGQGIGGNTIYFGEGSWLTVV.

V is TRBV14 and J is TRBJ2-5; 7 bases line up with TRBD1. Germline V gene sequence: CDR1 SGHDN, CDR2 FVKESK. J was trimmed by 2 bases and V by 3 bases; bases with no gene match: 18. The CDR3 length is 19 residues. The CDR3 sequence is CASSHIPPDRTIRQETQYF. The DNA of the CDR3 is TGTGCCAGCAGCCACATACCCCCGGACAGGACAATTCGACAAGAGACCCAGTACTTC. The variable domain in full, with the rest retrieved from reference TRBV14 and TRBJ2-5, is EAGVTQFPSHSVIEKGQTVTLRCDPISGHDNLYWYRRVMGKEIKFLLHFVKESKQDESGMPNNRFLAERTGGTYSTLKVQPAELEDSGVYFCASSHIPPDRTIRQETQYFGPGTRLLVL.

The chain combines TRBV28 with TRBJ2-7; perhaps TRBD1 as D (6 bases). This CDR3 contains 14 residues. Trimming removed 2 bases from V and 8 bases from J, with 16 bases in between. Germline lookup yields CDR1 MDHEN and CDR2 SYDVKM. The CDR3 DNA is TGTGCCAGCAGTTTAGGGGACACATTGACTCAGCAGTACTTC. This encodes CASSLGDTLTQQYF.

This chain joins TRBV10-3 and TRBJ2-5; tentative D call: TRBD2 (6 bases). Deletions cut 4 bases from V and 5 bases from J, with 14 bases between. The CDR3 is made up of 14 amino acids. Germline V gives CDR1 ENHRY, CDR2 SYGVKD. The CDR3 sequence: CAISGGLVMETQYF. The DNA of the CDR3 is TGTGCCATCAGTGGGGGACTGGTTATGGAGACCCAGTACTTC.

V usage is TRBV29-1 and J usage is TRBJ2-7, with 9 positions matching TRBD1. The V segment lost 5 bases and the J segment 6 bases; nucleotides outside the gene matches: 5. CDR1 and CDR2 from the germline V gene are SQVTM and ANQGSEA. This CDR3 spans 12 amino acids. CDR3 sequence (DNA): TGCAGCGTTCGGACAGGGGTCAGCGAGCAGTACTTC. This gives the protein CSVRTGVSEQYF.

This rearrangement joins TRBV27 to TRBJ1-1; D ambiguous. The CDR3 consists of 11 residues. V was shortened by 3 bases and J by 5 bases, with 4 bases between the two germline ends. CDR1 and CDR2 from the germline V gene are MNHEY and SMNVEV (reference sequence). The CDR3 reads CASSFGTEAFF. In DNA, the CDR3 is TGTGCCAGCAGTTTCGGGACTGAAGCTTTCTTT.

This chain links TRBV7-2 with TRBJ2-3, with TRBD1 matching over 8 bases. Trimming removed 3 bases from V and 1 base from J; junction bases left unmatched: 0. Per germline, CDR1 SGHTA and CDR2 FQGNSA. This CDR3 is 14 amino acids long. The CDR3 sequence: CASSLGQGTDTQYF. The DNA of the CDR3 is TGTGCCAGCAGCTTGGGACAGGGCACAGATACGCAGTATTTT.